Following are 21 T cell receptor beta chains from one sample sequenced in a study of somatic mutations in cytotoxic T cells in rheumatoid arthritis. Generated by immunoSEQ multiplex PCR, the TCRdb table keeps only in-frame clones and is missing some. The sample includes about 18,000 clones, about 80% of them seen just once. Sequencing was carried out using CD8+ T cells sorted from blood. These receptors all come from an adult with rheumatoid arthritis.

This sequence joins TRBV7-2 and TRBJ1-5; D uncertain. Germline CDR1 and CDR2: SGHTA and FQGNSA. Trimming cost V 2 bases and J 1 base, with 12 bases left between them. The CDR3 totals 16 residues. The CDR3 is CASSLSPWVSNQPQHF. DNA of the CDR3: TGTGCCAGCAGCTTAAGTCCCTGGGTGAGCAATCAGCCCCAGCATTTT.

This clone appeared a few times. The V gene is TRBV19, the J gene TRBJ2-7; TRBD2 is a possible D gene (6 bases). Trimming stripped 5 bases from V and 3 bases from J, with 14 bases between. CDR1 LNHDA and CDR2 SQIVND come from the germline V gene (reference sequence). The CDR3 has 14 residues. The CDR3 DNA is TGTGCCAGTAGTTTTAGCGGCTCCCTCTACGAGCAGTACTTC. The encoded protein is CASSFSGSLYEQYF.

The rearrangement links TRBV2 to TRBJ2-7; tentatively, D is TRBD1 (6 bases). Looked up from germline, CDR1 is SNHLY and CDR2 is FYNNEI. The CDR3 contains 15 residues. V gave up 0 bases and J gave up 3 bases, with 12 bases separating them. CDR3 region: CASSEAWDIFYEQYF. CDR3 nucleotides: TGTGCCAGCAGTGAAGCTTGGGACATATTCTACGAGCAGTACTTC.

The chain couples TRBV19 to TRBJ1-2; tentatively, D is TRBD1 (6 bases). Deletions cut 5 bases from V and 3 bases from J, with 10 bases between. The germline V gene encodes CDR1 LNHDA and CDR2 SQIVND (reference sequence). The CDR3 extends over 13 amino acids. CDR3 DNA sequence: TGTGCCAGTAGTCGGACAGCCTACTATGGCTACACCTTC. Its translation is CASSRTAYYGYTF.

The chain joins TRBV9 to TRBJ2-7, with D possibly being TRBD1 (6 bases). Germline V gene lookup returns CDR1 SGDLS and CDR2 YYNGEE. V lost 3 bases, J lost 6 bases, and 16 bases lay in between. This CDR3 region has 14 residues. The DNA for the CDR3 is TGTGCCAGCAGCGCCCATGGGGACAATGGCGAGCAGTACTTC. Protein sequence: CASSAHGDNGEQYF.

This chain uses TRBV2 with TRBJ1-5, with D possibly TRBD1 on 6 matching bases. V gave up 1 base and J gave up 3 bases, with 7 bases separating them. Germline V gene lookup returns CDR1 SNHLY and CDR2 FYNNEI. The CDR3 consists of 14 residues. The CDR3 region is CASSEGTVNQPQHF. The CDR3 DNA follows: TGTGCCAGCAGTGAAGGGACAGTCAATCAGCCCCAGCATTTT. The whole variable domain, filled in from reference TRBV2 and TRBJ1-5, reads EPEVTQTPSHQVTQMGQEVILRCVPISNHLYFYWYRQILGQKVEFLVSFYNNEISEKSEIFDDQFSVERPDGSNFTLKIRSTKLEDSAMYFCASSEGTVNQPQHFGDGTRLSIL.

The V gene is TRBV25-1, the J gene TRBJ2-3; 14 bases line up with TRBD2. The CDR3 runs to 17 residues. V trimming: 4 bases; J trimming: 4 bases; junction bases outside the gene matches: 7. Germline V gives CDR1 MGHDK, CDR2 SYGVNS. CDR3 DNA sequence: TGTGCCAGCAGTGGGACTAGCGGGAGGCCTGCTCCAGATACGCAGTATTTT. Protein sequence: CASSGTSGRPAPDTQYF. The variable domain in full, with the rest retrieved from reference TRBV25-1 and TRBJ2-3, is EADIYQTPRYLVIGTGKKITLECSQTMGHDKMYWYQQDPGMELHLIHYSYGVNSTEKGDLSSESTVSRIRTEHFPLTLESARPSHTSQYLCASSGTSGRPAPDTQYFGPGTRLTVL.

The V and J genes are TRBV10-1 and TRBJ2-1, with D unclear. Trimming cost V 0 bases and J 8 bases, with 2 bases left between them. The germline CDR1 and CDR2 sequences are WNHNN and SYGVQD (reference sequence). There are 11 residues in the CDR3. The CDR3 DNA is TGCGCCAGCAGTGAGTCCGATGAGCAGTTCTTC. Amino acids: CASSESDEQFF.

The chain combines TRBV5-1 with TRBJ2-1; 14 nucleotides line up with TRBD2. Germline V gene data show CDR1 as SGHRS and CDR2 as YFSETQ. The ends lost 4 bases at V and 8 bases at J; junction bases unmatched: 5. The CDR3 contains 15 residues. This chain's CDR3 is CASSETSGRADEQFF. The DNA for the CDR3 is TGCGCCAGCAGCGAGACTAGCGGGAGGGCCGATGAGCAGTTCTTC.

The chain combines TRBV7-2 with TRBJ2-1, with 8 bases that match TRBD2. CDR3 size: 13 residues. CDR1 and CDR2 from the germline V gene are SGHTA and FQGNSA. Trimming cost V 7 bases and J 10 bases; bases outside gene matches: 9. DNA of the CDR3: TGTGCCAGCACCCCGGGGGGGTACGTGGAGCAGTTCTTC. It encodes CASTPGGYVEQFF.

The J gene is TRBJ2-5, the V gene TRBV9, with no clear D. Germline-derived CDR1 and CDR2 are SGDLS and YYNGEE. Trimming shortened V by 0 bases and J by 4 bases, and 7 bases separated the two germline ends. This CDR3 has 13 residues. The CDR3 DNA follows: TGTGCCAGCAGCGTAGTCCCGGGAGAGACCCAGTACTTC. Amino acids: CASSVVPGETQYF.

The chain joins TRBV19 to TRBJ1-3; D possibly corresponds to TRBD1 (5 bases). Germline V gene lookup returns CDR1 LNHDA and CDR2 SQIVND (reference sequence). This CDR3 comprises 12 residues. V gave up 7 bases and J gave up 6 bases, with 10 bases separating them. The CDR3 DNA reads as TGTGCCAGTATGAGTGGGGCAAACACCATATATTTT. Its protein is CASMSGANTIYF.

V is TRBV6-5 and J is TRBJ1-1; 7 positions agree with TRBD1. The CDR3 runs to 14 residues. J was trimmed by 4 bases and V by 10 bases; bases with no gene match: 12. In germline, CDR1 is MNHEY, CDR2 SVGAGI. The CDR3 spells CATQQGLGGTEAFF. The CDR3 nucleotides read TGTGCCACCCAACAGGGGTTGGGTGGCACTGAAGCTTTCTTT.

The chain carries TRBV20-1 and TRBJ2-1; D unresolved. The CDR3 sequence is 11 residues long. CDR1 DFQATT and CDR2 SNEGSKA come from the germline V gene (reference sequence). V dropped 7 bases and J dropped 9 bases, with 13 bases sitting between them. CDR3 in DNA: TGCAGTGTGGCGGAGTACGGTGAGCAGTTCTTC. Its protein is CSVAEYGEQFF.

The chain employs TRBV29-1 and TRBJ2-2; a weak D match, TRBD2 (5 bases). The CDR3 covers 15 residues. V gave up 6 bases and J gave up 0 bases, with 14 bases separating them. Germline lookup yields CDR1 SQVTM and CDR2 ANQGSEA. For the CDR3, the DNA is TGCAGCGTCGAACTGGGTAGCGCGAACACCGGGGAGCTGTTTTTT. Residues: CSVELGSANTGELFF.

The rearrangement joins TRBV15 to TRBJ2-7; 8 bases align to TRBD1. After removal of 1 base from V and 3 bases from J, the junction contained 2 bases not matched to a gene. This CDR3 comprises 14 residues. CDR1 is LNHNV and CDR2 is YYDKDF in the germline V gene (reference sequence). CDR3 nucleotide sequence: TGTGCCACCAGCAGAGGTACAGGGGGCTACGAGCAGTACTTC. Protein product: CATSRGTGGYEQYF.

This chain uses TRBV7-9 with TRBJ1-1; D is unclear. CDR1 and CDR2 (germline): SEHNR, FQNEAQ (reference sequence). With 2 bases removed from V and 4 bases from J, the gap between germline ends came to 14 bases. The CDR3 extends over 15 amino acids. The CDR3 DNA reads TGTGCCAGCAGCTTACCCCTTCTGGGTAGCACTGAAGCTTTCTTT. Its translation: CASSLPLLGSTEAFF.

This chain links TRBV7-9 with TRBJ2-7; 9 bases match TRBD1. The J segment lost 2 bases and the V segment lost 5 bases, leaving 4 bases of the junction unmatched. From germline, CDR1 is SEHNR and CDR2 FQNEAQ (reference sequence). This CDR3 has 14 residues. CDR3 loop: CASSKGQGAYEQYF. The CDR3 coding sequence is TGTGCCAGCAGCAAGGGACAGGGAGCCTACGAGCAGTACTTC.

This clone was recorded a few times. The chain employs TRBV7-9 and TRBJ2-7; maybe TRBD2 (6 bases). V was cut by 4 bases and J by 5 bases, with 12 bases left in between. Germline assignment: CDR1 SEHNR and CDR2 FQNEAQ (reference sequence). The CDR3 has 13 amino acids. CDR3 region: CASSWGLGNEQYF. The CDR3 bases are TGTGCCAGCAGCTGGGGACTGGGAAACGAGCAGTACTTC.

The chain joins TRBV5-4 to TRBJ1-1, with TRBD1 identical over 7 bases. With V trimmed by 4 bases and J by 5 bases, 5 bases remained unmatched. The CDR3 loop spans 13 amino acids. The germline CDR1 and CDR2 sequences are SGHNT and YYREEE (reference sequence). The CDR3: CASSTGTETEAFF. The DNA of the CDR3 is TGTGCCAGCAGCACGGGGACAGAAACTGAAGCTTTCTTT.

The chain joins TRBV4-2 to TRBJ1-2; 10 bases are shared with TRBD1. The CDR3 extends over 15 amino acids. The J segment lost 14 bases and the V segment lost 3 bases, leaving 15 bases of the junction unmatched. Germline V lookup: CDR1 LGHNA, CDR2 YNFKEQ. DNA of the CDR3: TGTGCCAGCAGCCACCCGGGACAGGGGTTAGATCATGGTACCTTC. Translation: CASSHPGQGLDHGTF.